Shown below are 9 T cell receptor beta chains from a single sample sequenced in a study of shared clonotypes between healthy human individuals. TCRdb's table, derived via immunoSEQ multiplex PCR, lists solely in-frame clones and lacks some. The data contain roughly 2.2 million clones, 85% to 95% of them seen just once; the ten biggest clones take up about 0.41%. What was sequenced was naive CD4+ T cells from PBMCs. Subset meaning: CD45RA+ positively selected. The origin of the receptors is a man aged 18 to 30 in good health. Some clones in this sample may be carry-over from other donors' samples.

The chain recombines TRBV5-1 with TRBJ2-7; perhaps TRBD1 as D (5 bases). Germline CDR1 SGHRS, CDR2 YFSETQ. The CDR3 contains 15 residues. V shed 1 base and J shed 5 bases, with 16 bases lying between them. The CDR3 is CASSLSLPQGHEQYF. The CDR3 nucleotides read TGCGCCAGCAGCTTGTCCCTGCCCCAGGGCCACGAGCAGTACTTC.

V gene TRBV7-3 combines with J gene TRBJ2-3, with D perhaps given as TRBD1 or TRBD2 (5 bases each). The germline V and J ends were trimmed by 6 bases and 2 bases, with 12 bases remaining between them. The CDR3 is 14 residues long. Germline lookup yields CDR1 SGHTA and CDR2 FQGTGA. The CDR3 nucleotides are TGTGCCAGCAGTAGGGGAGAACCCACAGATACGCAGTATTTT. It codes for CASSRGEPTDTQYF.

The chain is built from TRBV5-4 and TRBJ2-5; 7 positions agree with TRBD1. After removal of 0 bases from V and 5 bases from J, the junction contained 7 bases not matched to a gene. Per germline, CDR1 SGHNT and CDR2 YYREEE (reference sequence). The CDR3 spans 15 residues. CDR3 DNA: TGTGCCAGCAGCTTGGGAACAGGGGCTCTGGAGACCCAGTACTTC. Translating gives CASSLGTGALETQYF.

This sequence joins TRBV7-8 and TRBJ2-7, with a possible D match to TRBD1 (6 bases). Trimming took 5 bases from V and 0 from J, leaving 20 bases between them. The CDR3 has 17 amino acids. Looked up from germline, CDR1 is SGHVS and CDR2 is FQNEAQ. Here the CDR3 reads CASSTPADRWSSYEQYF. Here the CDR3 DNA reads TGTGCCAGCAGCACGCCCGCCGACAGGTGGAGCTCCTACGAGCAGTACTTC.

The chain has TRBV15 and TRBJ1-4; tentatively, D is TRBD1 (5 bases). This CDR3 has 14 residues. V was shortened by 1 base and J by 8 bases, with 11 bases between the two germline ends. Germline loops: CDR1 LNHNV, CDR2 YYDKDF (reference sequence). The CDR3 loop reads CATSRGGIQEKLFF. The CDR3, as DNA: TGTGCCACCAGCAGAGGGGGCATTCAAGAAAAACTGTTTTTT.

This chain uses TRBV5-1 with TRBJ1-1; 7 bases agree with TRBD1. The CDR3 has 14 residues. CDR1 and CDR2 (germline): SGHRS, YFSETQ. V lost 4 bases and J lost 3; bases outside the gene matches: 6. Here the CDR3 DNA reads TGCGCCAGCAGCCGCACAGGGGAGGACACTGAAGCTTTCTTT. Protein: CASSRTGEDTEAFF.

The chain recombines TRBV19 with TRBJ2-7; weak D call: TRBD1 (6 bases). Germline V gene sequence: CDR1 LNHDA, CDR2 SQIVND (reference sequence). The V end lost 9 bases, the J end lost 2 bases, and 14 bases lay between the germline ends. The CDR3 length is 13 residues. CDR3 sequence (DNA): TGTGCCAGGAACAGGGCGATTCCCTACGAGCAGTACTTC. It codes for CARNRAIPYEQYF. Drawing the rest from reference TRBV19 and TRBJ2-7, the complete variable domain is DGGITQSPKYLFRKEGQNVTLSCEQNLNHDAMYWYRQDPGQGLRLIYYSQIVNDFQKGDIAEGYSVSREKKESFPLTVTSAQKNPTAFYLCARNRAIPYEQYFGPGTRLTVT.

The rearrangement uses TRBV7-7 and TRBJ1-4; tentatively, D is TRBD1 (6 bases). The CDR3 has 15 residues. The germline V gene encodes CDR1 SSHAT and CDR2 FNYEAQ (reference sequence). Between the trimmed V and J ends, which lost 1 base and 4 bases, there was a span of 10 bases. CDR3 DNA sequence: TGTGCCAGCAGCTTAGTGGGGGCGCTTAATGAAAAACTGTTTTTT. It is translated as CASSLVGALNEKLFF.

V gene TRBV4-3 combines with J gene TRBJ2-2; no clear D. The CDR3 loop spans 16 amino acids. Trimming took 4 bases from V and 3 from J, leaving 15 bases between them. Germline V gene lookup returns CDR1 LGHNA and CDR2 YSLEER. CDR3 nucleotides: TGCGCCAGCAGCCCTGTTTCGAGGCGCGACACCGGGGAGCTGTTTTTT. The encoded protein is CASSPVSRRDTGELFF.